The rows below give T cell receptor beta chains drawn from one sample of a study of blood T cell repertoires in COVID-19. Profiling relied on immunoSEQ multiplex PCR, and the TCRdb table lists in-frame clones only, not all of them. The sample holds about 160,000 clones, roughly 84% seen once. Sequencing was carried out using PBMCs or T cells enriched from blood (not recorded which). These receptors were collected from a man aged 55 to 70 who had recovered from COVID-19. Each CDR3 is given with its conserved first and last residue. Fields, in order: V gene, J gene, D gene, clone size, CDR3 DNA, CDR3 protein. A D gene is named only where the DNA matches it firmly. A clone size is listed for some rows: how often the clone was seen (once, few, many), or a class if it is expanded.

>TRBV28|TRBJ2-7|TRBD1|many
TGTGCCAGCAGTTTAAGGACAGGGATCTCCTACGAGCAGTACTTC
CASSLRTGISYEQYF
>TRBV12-3/TRBV12-4|TRBJ1-2|-|-
TGTGCCGGTAGGAGGGGATGGGACTATGGCTACACCTTC
CAGRRGWDYGYTF
>TRBV15|TRBJ1-2|-|-
TGTGCCACCAGCGCTTCAGGGGTTCGTTATGGCTACACCTTC
CATSASGVRYGYTF
>TRBV9|TRBJ2-1|-|-
TGTGCCAGCAGCGTAGGGGGCCGGGGAGGCAATGAGCAGTTCTTC
CASSVGGRGGNEQFF
>TRBV27|TRBJ2-3|TRBD2|-
TGTGCCAGCAGTCCACTACCTTCGGGACTAGCGGGGGAAGATACGCAGTATTTT
CASSPLPSGLAGEDTQYF
>TRBV7-2|TRBJ2-7|TRBD2|-
TGTGCCAGCAGCCCGAGTGCTAGCGGGAGTTCCTACGAGCAGTACTTC
CASSPSASGSSYEQYF
>TRBV5-3|TRBJ1-2|-|once
TGTGCCAGAAGCTCTTGGGCCCCCCCCACTAACTATGGCTACACCTTC
CARSSWAPPTNYGYTF
>TRBV10-2|TRBJ2-1|TRBD2|-
TGCGCCAGCAGTGAGTCGGTGGTAGCGGGGGGGAAAGGAGGGAATGAGCAGTTCTTC
CASSESVVAGGKGGNEQFF
>TRBV6-5|TRBJ2-3|-|-
TGTGCCAGTGCCCGACGGGACTCTAGCACAGATACGCAGTATTTT
CASARRDSSTDTQYF
>TRBV7-9|TRBJ2-1|TRBD2|-
TGTGCCAGCAGGTTTGGGACTAGCGGGAGTTTCTTC
CASRFGTSGSFF
>TRBV7-8|TRBJ2-3|-|few
TGTGCCAGCAGTACCCGGGGGTTAGATACGCAGTATTTT
CASSTRGLDTQYF
>TRBV24-1|TRBJ1-6|-|-
TGTGCCACCAGTGACCGTCGACAGAGTGAACATTATAATTCACCCCTCCACTTT
CATSDRRQSEHYNSPLHF
>TRBV18|TRBJ1-3|TRBD1|-
TGTGCCAGCTCACTTGGACAGGCTCGGACTGGAAACACCATATATTTT
CASSLGQARTGNTIYF
>TRBV7-2|TRBJ1-5|-|few
TGTGCCAGCAGCAGAGACGGGGGGCCCATGTGGCCCCAGCATTTT
CASSRDGGPMWPQHF
>TRBV7-3|TRBJ2-3|TRBD2|once
TGTGCCAGCAGCCCGCAAGCGGGGGGCTTCGGGAGTACGCAGTATTTT
CASSPQAGGFGSTQYF
>TRBV4-2|TRBJ2-3|TRBD2|-
TGTGCCAGCAGCCAAGAAGGGACTAGCGGGGGCACAGATACGCAGTATTTT
CASSQEGTSGGTDTQYF
>TRBV2|TRBJ2-7|TRBD1|-
TGTGCCAGCAGTCCCAACGCCGGGACAGGGAGACCCTACGAGCAGTACTTC
CASSPNAGTGRPYEQYF
>TRBV18|TRBJ1-2|-|-
TGTGCCAGCTCTGGCTGGACTAACGGCCAGGAGAATTATGGCTACACCTTC
CASSGWTNGQENYGYTF
>TRBV7-3|TRBJ1-2|-|-
TGTGCCAGCAGCTCGTCGACAGGCTTGATTAACTATGGCTACACCTTC
CASSSSTGLINYGYTF
>TRBV24-1|TRBJ1-5|TRBD1|-
TGTGCCACCAGTGAACGACAGGGGAACCAGCCCCAGCATTTT
CATSERQGNQPQHF
>TRBV5-1|TRBJ2-1|TRBD2|-
TGCGCCAGCAGTTCACGACTAGCGGGAGGCGTTTTGAATGAGCAGTTCTTC
CASSSRLAGGVLNEQFF
>TRBV3-1/TRBV3-2|TRBJ2-7|TRBD1|-
TGTGCCAGCAGCCTTATGCTGACAGGGTCCTACGAGCAGTACTTC
CASSLMLTGSYEQYF